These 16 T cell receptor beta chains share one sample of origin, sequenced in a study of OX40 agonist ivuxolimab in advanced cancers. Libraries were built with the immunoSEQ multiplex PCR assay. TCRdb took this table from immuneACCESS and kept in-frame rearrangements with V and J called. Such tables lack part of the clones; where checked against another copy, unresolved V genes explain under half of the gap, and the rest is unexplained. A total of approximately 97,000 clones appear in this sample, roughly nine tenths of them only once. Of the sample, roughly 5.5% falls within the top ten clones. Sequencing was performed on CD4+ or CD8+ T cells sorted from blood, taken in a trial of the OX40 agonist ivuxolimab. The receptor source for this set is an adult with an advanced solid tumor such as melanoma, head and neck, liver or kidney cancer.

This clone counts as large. The CDR3 spells CASSPANYEQYF. The CDR3 DNA follows: TGTGCCAGCAGCCCTGCTAACTACGAGCAGTACTTC. The chain joins TRBV14 to TRBJ2-7, with no clear D. The CDR3 covers 12 residues. Germline V gene data show CDR1 as SGHDN and CDR2 as FVKESK. V was pared by 4 bases and J by 3 bases, with 7 bases between.

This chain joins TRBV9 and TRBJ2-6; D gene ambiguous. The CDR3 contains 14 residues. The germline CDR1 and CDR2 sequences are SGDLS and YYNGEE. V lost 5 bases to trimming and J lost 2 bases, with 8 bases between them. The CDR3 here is CASRPSAGANVLTF. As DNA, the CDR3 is TGTGCCAGCAGACCCTCGGCTGGGGCCAACGTCCTGACTTTC. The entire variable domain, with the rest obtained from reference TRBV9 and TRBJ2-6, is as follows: DSGVTQTPKHLITATGQRVTLRCSPRSGDLSVYWYQQSLDQGLQFLIQYYNGEERAKGNILERFSAQQFPDLHSELNLSSLELGDSALYFCASRPSAGANVLTFGAGSRLTVL.

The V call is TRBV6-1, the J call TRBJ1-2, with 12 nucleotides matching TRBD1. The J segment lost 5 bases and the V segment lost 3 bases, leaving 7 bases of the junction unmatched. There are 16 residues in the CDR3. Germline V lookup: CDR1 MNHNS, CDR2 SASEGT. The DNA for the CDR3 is TGTGCCAGCAGTGAGGGGGGACAGGGGGCTAGGTATGGCTACACCTTC. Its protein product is CASSEGGQGARYGYTF.

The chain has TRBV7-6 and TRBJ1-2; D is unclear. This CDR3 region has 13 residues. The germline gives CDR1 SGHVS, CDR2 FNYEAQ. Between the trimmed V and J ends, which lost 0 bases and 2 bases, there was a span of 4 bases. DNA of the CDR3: TGTGCCAGCAGCTTAGCAGAGAACTATGGCTACACCTTC. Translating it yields CASSLAENYGYTF.

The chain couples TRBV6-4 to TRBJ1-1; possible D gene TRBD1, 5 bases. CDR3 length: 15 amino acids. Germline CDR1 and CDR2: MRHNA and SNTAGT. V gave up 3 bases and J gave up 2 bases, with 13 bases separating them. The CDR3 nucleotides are TGTGCCAGCAGTGAATGGCTACAGGTTAACACTGAAGCTTTCTTT. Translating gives CASSEWLQVNTEAFF.

The CDR3 loop reads CASRREQGFEQYF. CDR3 coding DNA: TGTGCCAGCAGGCGGGAGCAAGGATTCGAGCAGTACTTC. The J gene is TRBJ2-7, the V gene TRBV6-5, with 7 bases identical to TRBD2. J was trimmed by 6 bases and V by 6 bases; bases with no gene match: 8. Per the germline V gene, CDR1 is MNHEY and CDR2 is SVGAGI. The CDR3 has 13 amino acids.

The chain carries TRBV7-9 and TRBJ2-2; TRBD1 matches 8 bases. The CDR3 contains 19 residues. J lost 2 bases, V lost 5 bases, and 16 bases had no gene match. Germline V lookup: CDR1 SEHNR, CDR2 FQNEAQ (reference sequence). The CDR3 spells CASSRKGPGQDANTGELFF. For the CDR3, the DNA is TGTGCCAGCAGCCGAAAAGGACCGGGACAGGACGCCAACACCGGGGAGCTGTTTTTT.

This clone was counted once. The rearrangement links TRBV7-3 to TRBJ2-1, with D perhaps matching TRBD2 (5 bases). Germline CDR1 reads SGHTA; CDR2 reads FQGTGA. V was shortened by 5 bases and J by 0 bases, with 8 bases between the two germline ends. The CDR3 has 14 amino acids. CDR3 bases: TGTGCCAGCAGCCCGGGGAGCTCCTACAATGAGCAGTTCTTC. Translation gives CASSPGSSYNEQFF. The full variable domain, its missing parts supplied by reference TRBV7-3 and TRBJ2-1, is GAGVSQTPSNKVTEKGKYVELRCDPISGHTALYWYRQSLGQGPEFLIYFQGTGAADDSGLPNDRFFAVRPEGSVSTLKIQRTERGDSAVYLCASSPGSSYNEQFFGPGTRLTVL.

In DNA, the CDR3 is TGTGCCAGCTCACCAGTCGTGGGAAAGGAAAACACCATATATTTT. Translated, it gives CASSPVVGKENTIYF. The V and J genes are TRBV18 and TRBJ1-3; D unclear. Trimming pared 2 bases from V and 6 bases from J, leaving 14 bases between. Germline V gene lookup returns CDR1 KGHSH and CDR2 LQKENI. The CDR3 is 15 amino acids.

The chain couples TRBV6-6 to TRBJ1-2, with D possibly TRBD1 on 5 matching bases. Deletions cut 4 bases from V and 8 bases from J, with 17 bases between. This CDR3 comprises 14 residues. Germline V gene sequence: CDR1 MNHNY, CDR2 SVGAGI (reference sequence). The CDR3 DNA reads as TGTGCCAGCAGTTCAACCCAGGGAAATCAAGGCTACACCTTC. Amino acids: CASSSTQGNQGYTF.

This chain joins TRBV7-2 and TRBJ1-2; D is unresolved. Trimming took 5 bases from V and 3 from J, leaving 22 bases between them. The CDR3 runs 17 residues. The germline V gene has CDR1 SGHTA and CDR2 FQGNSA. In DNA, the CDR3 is TGTGCCAGCAGCCTCGAGGTAGGCAGAACAAGTGACTATGGCTACACCTTC. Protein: CASSLEVGRTSDYGYTF. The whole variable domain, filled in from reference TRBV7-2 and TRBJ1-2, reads GAGVSQSPSNKVTEKGKDVELRCDPISGHTALYWYRQSLGQGLEFLIYFQGNSAPDKSGLPSDRFSAERTGGSVSTLTIQRTQQEDSAVYLCASSLEVGRTSDYGYTFGSGTRLTVV.

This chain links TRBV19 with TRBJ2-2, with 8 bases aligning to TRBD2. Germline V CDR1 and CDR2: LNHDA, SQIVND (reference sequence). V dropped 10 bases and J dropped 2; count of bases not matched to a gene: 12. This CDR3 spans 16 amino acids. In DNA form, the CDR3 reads TGTGCCACGAAGTGGCTCGGGGGGGACAACACCGGGGAGCTGTTTTTT. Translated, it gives CATKWLGGDNTGELFF.

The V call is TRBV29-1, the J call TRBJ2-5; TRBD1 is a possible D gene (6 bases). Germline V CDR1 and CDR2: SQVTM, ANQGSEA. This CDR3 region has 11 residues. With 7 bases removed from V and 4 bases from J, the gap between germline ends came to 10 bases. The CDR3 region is CSGNRAETQYF. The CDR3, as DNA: TGCAGCGGGAACAGGGCAGAGACCCAGTACTTC.

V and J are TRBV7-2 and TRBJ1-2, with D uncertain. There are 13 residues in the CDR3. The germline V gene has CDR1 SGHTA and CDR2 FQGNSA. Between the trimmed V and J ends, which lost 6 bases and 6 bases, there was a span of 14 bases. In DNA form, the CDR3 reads TGTGCCAGCAGTCCCCGGCCTGTAGATGGCTACACCTTC. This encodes CASSPRPVDGYTF.

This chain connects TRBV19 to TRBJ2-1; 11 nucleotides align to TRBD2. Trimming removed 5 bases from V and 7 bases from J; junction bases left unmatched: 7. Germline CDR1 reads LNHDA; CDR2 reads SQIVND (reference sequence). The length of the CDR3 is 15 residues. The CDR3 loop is CASSRIAGGANEQFF. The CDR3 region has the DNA TGTGCCAGTAGTCGGATAGCGGGAGGGGCTAATGAGCAGTTCTTC.

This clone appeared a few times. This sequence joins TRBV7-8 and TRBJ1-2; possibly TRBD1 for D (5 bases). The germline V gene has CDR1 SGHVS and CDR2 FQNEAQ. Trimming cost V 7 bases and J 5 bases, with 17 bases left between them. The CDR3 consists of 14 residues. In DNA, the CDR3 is TGTGCCAGCACCGTCGTGGGGGGTGTGTATGGCTACACCTTC. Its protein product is CASTVVGGVYGYTF.